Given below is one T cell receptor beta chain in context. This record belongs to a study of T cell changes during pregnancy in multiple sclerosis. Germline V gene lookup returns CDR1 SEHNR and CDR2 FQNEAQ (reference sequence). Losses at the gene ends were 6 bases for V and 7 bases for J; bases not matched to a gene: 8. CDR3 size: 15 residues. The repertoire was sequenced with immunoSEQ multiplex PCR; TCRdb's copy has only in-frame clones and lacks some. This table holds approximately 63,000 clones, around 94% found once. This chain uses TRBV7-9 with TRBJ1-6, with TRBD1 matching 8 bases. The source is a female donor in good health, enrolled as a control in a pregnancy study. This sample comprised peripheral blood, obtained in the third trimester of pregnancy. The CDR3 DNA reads TGTGCCAGCAGTCAGACGACAGGGGAAAATTCACCCCTCCACTTT. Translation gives CASSQTTGENSPLHF.